This entry is about one TCR beta chain. The antigen remains unidentified. Genomic DNA acted as the template from which TCR beta VDJ combination and CDR3 sequence profiling were carried out. From the reads, TCRdb called clonotypes with MiXCR, one entry per CDR3 protein. Of about 190,000 distinct CDR3 sequences in the sample, less than 65% were seen once. This CDR3 is built from 13 residues. Germline-derived CDR1 and CDR2 are DFQATT and SNEGSKA (reference sequence). V lost 1 base and J 4 bases, leaving 10 bases between the germline ends. The entry originates in a study of CD8+CD57+ T cells in acquired aplastic anemia. The study, taken as a whole, reports: Patients and controls turned out to have more than 25 CD8+ CDR3 sequences in common. For CD8+ Simpson's diversity, patients and controls showed no significant difference.

The chain joins TRBV20-1 to TRBJ1-1, with D possibly being TRBD1 (5 bases). This receptor was identified in a human donor in good health, serving as a control. Specimen: sorted CD4+, CD8+, or CD8+CD57+ T cells (not recorded which) from PBMCs. The CDR3, as DNA: TGCAGTGCTAGAGGGGGTAGGGGCACTGAAGCTTTCTTT. The encoded protein is CSARGGRGTEAFF.